This TCR beta chain emerged from a study of cytomegalovirus exposure and HLA in healthy donors. The PCR employed 60 Vbeta primers together with 13 Jbeta primers. In the original workflow: Approximately 9.9 million shared chains were among the approximately 80 million unique TCR beta chains that a later analysis counted. Sequencing was performed with immunoSEQ multiplex PCR; in TCRdb, only in-frame clones are kept and a portion is missing. That table supplies the V and J calls and clone size; D and trimming were determined from the DNA. The table has over 95,000 clones, under 85% seen once. Study-wide results and caveats: A previous analysis found most TCR beta V segments productive roughly 87% or roughly 30% of the time. Cytomegalovirus association was listed for 150 or so TCR beta chains. In a later analysis, donors in an Asian-associated ancestry cluster reportedly had fewer N-insertions in productive TCRs than the cohort mean.

This clone was detected once. Its target is not known. Germline is not matched at one junction end, which may reflect a read error. The CDR3 runs 12 residues. Germline lookup yields CDR1 MDHEN and CDR2 SYDVKM. Sequenced material: PBMCs. J is TRBJ2-7 and V is TRBV28; D gene uncertain. The sequence derives from a middle-aged man in good health and CMV-seropositive. The CDR3 region is CASSPRPYEQYF. The DNA of the CDR3 is TGTGCCAGCAGCCCCCGCCCCTACGAGCAATACTTC. Supplemented by reference TRBV28 and TRBJ2-7, the full variable domain reads DVKVTQSSRYLVKRTGEKVFLECVQDMDHENMFWYRQDPGLGLRLIYFSYDVKMKEKGDIPEGYSVSREKKERFSLILESASTNQTSMYLCASSPRPYEQYFGPGTRLTVT.